These 12 T cell receptor beta chains originate from one sample sequenced in a study of OX40 agonist ivuxolimab in advanced cancers. Profiled with immunoSEQ multiplex PCR; TCRdb holds only in-frame clones, not every one. Altogether 84,000 or so clones are present, about 93% being singletons, with the ten largest covering 0.43%. The material was CD4+ or CD8+ T cells sorted from blood, obtained in a trial of the OX40 agonist ivuxolimab. These receptors all come from an adult with an advanced solid tumor such as melanoma, head and neck, liver or kidney cancer.

V and J are TRBV6-1 and TRBJ2-2; tentatively, D is TRBD2 (6 bases). This CDR3 spans 16 amino acids. CDR1 and CDR2 from the germline V gene are MNHNS and SASEGT. V gave up 4 bases and J gave up 1 base, with 13 bases separating them. The CDR3 loop is CASSGYTGENTGELFF. Written as DNA, the CDR3 is TGTGCCAGCAGTGGGTACACGGGGGAGAACACCGGGGAGCTGTTTTTT.

The chain uses TRBV19 and TRBJ1-2; D is unresolved. Germline CDR1 reads LNHDA; CDR2 reads SQIVND (reference sequence). The CDR3 sequence is 14 residues long. Trimming left V 3 bases short and J 4 bases short, with 12 bases between. The CDR3 DNA follows: TGTGCCAGTAGTATTGCAGCGGGGAGCTATGGCTACACCTTC. Its translation: CASSIAAGSYGYTF.

V is TRBV28 and J is TRBJ2-1; D perhaps matches TRBD1 (6 bases). Germline CDR1 is MDHEN and CDR2 is SYDVKM. Between the trimmed V and J ends, which lost 7 bases and 2 bases, there was a span of 15 bases. This CDR3 spans 15 amino acids. The CDR3 nucleotides read TGTGCCAGCACCTTGGACAGTGGACCCTACAATGAGCAGTTCTTC. It translates to CASTLDSGPYNEQFF.

V usage is TRBV7-9 and J usage is TRBJ2-3; D not resolved. V was shortened by 5 bases and J by 1 base, with 16 bases between the two germline ends. Germline CDR1 reads SEHNR; CDR2 reads FQNEAQ (reference sequence). This CDR3 region has 16 residues. CDR3 residues: CASSRGPVVGTDTQYF. CDR3 coding DNA: TGTGCCAGCAGCCGAGGCCCCGTTGTGGGCACAGATACGCAGTATTTT.

The J gene is TRBJ2-5, the V gene TRBV10-3, with 9 bases identical to TRBD2. Germline trimming cut 6 bases from V and 2 bases from J; bases unmatched to any gene: 7. The CDR3 sequence is 15 residues long. CDR1 is ENHRY and CDR2 is SYGVKD in the germline V gene. The chain's CDR3 is CAIRVTSGDQETQYF. The DNA for the CDR3 is TGTGCCATCAGAGTGACTAGCGGAGATCAAGAGACCCAGTACTTC.

V and J are TRBV28 and TRBJ2-3; D is perhaps TRBD2 (6 bases). CDR3 length: 14 amino acids. Germline V gene sequence: CDR1 MDHEN, CDR2 SYDVKM. V gave up 2 bases and J gave up 14 bases, with 20 bases separating them. CDR3 coding DNA: TGTGCCAGCAGTTTAGTGCCGATTTTGGGGCGGGGGTATTTT. The encoded protein is CASSLVPILGRGYF.

This clone has just one count. The V and J genes are TRBV28 and TRBJ1-5; no reliable D call. CDR3 length equals 15 residues. V was cut by 7 bases and J by 0 bases, with 13 bases left in between. Germline V gene sequence: CDR1 MDHEN, CDR2 SYDVKM. The CDR3 sequence: CASINGDYSNQPQHF. The CDR3 DNA is TGTGCCAGCATCAACGGGGATTATAGCAATCAGCCCCAGCATTTT.

The genes are TRBV19 and TRBJ2-7; 7 nucleotides line up with TRBD2. Losses at the gene ends were 4 bases for V and 7 bases for J; bases not matched to a gene: 10. Germline CDR1 is LNHDA and CDR2 is SQIVND (reference sequence). This CDR3 spans 14 amino acids. In DNA form, the CDR3 reads TGTGCCAGTAGTAAGAATGGGGAGGGCGGAGAGCAGTACTTC. It encodes CASSKNGEGGEQYF.

This chain links TRBV13 with TRBJ2-7, with D maybe TRBD1 (5 bases). Germline V CDR1 and CDR2: PRHDT, FYEKMQ (reference sequence). CDR3 length equals 13 residues. The ends were cut back, 7 bases at V and 7 bases at J, with 17 bases in the middle. CDR3 sequence (DNA): TGTGCCAGCACCTCCTTAAGGGGCGGTGAGCAGTACTTC. Translation: CASTSLRGGEQYF.

This CDR3 reads CASSLEADQPQHF. Here the CDR3 DNA reads TGTGCCAGCAGCTTGGAGGCGGATCAGCCCCAGCATTTT. The rearrangement uses TRBV5-4 and TRBJ1-5; D unclear. The V gene's germline CDR1 is SGHNT and CDR2 YYREEE (reference sequence). The CDR3 is 13 residues long. V shed 0 bases and J shed 5 bases, with 6 bases lying between them.

The chain has TRBV19 and TRBJ2-5; 9 nucleotides line up with TRBD2. The V gene's germline CDR1 is LNHDA and CDR2 SQIVND (reference sequence). CDR3 length equals 15 residues. V dropped 6 bases and J dropped 2; count of bases not matched to a gene: 7. The CDR3 is CASRVLAGLQETQYF. The DNA for the CDR3 is TGTGCCAGTAGGGTCCTAGCGGGGTTACAAGAGACCCAGTACTTC.

This clone appeared a single time. The rearrangement links TRBV12-5 to TRBJ2-7; 9 bases align to TRBD1. Germline values: CDR1 LGHNT, CDR2 FRNRAP. With 1 base clipped from V and 0 bases from J, the junction kept 7 bases outside the gene matches. CDR3 length equals 17 residues. This CDR3 is CASGLAAEQGASYEQYF. CDR3 coding DNA: TGTGCTAGTGGTTTGGCCGCGGAACAGGGGGCCTCCTACGAGCAGTACTTC.